The present TCR beta chain was sequenced within a study of PD-L1 blockade in urothelial cancer. Sequencing was performed with immunoSEQ multiplex PCR; in TCRdb, only in-frame clones are kept and a portion is missing. The sample lists 38,000 or so clones, more than 75% occurring once. Time point of the sample: peripheral blood 6 weeks after treatment start. Germline-derived CDR1 and CDR2 are SGDLS and YYNGEE. CDR3 length: 14 amino acids. With 7 bases clipped from V and 2 bases from J, the junction kept 6 bases outside the gene matches. The TCR sequence derives from a man aged 35-49 years with urothelial cancer. The sample consisted of PBMCs, taken around atezolizumab (anti-PD-L1) treatment. The V call is TRBV9, the J call TRBJ2-1, with TRBD2 matching 7 bases. The CDR3 DNA is TGTGCCAGCGGCGGGAGTACTACCTACAATGAGCAGTTCTTC. It is translated as CASGGSTTYNEQFF. Full variable domain (outside the CDR3, taken from reference TRBV9 and TRBJ2-1): DSGVTQTPKHLITATGQRVTLRCSPRSGDLSVYWYQQSLDQGLQFLIQYYNGEERAKGNILERFSAQQFPDLHSELNLSSLELGDSALYFCASGGSTTYNEQFFGPGTRLTVL.